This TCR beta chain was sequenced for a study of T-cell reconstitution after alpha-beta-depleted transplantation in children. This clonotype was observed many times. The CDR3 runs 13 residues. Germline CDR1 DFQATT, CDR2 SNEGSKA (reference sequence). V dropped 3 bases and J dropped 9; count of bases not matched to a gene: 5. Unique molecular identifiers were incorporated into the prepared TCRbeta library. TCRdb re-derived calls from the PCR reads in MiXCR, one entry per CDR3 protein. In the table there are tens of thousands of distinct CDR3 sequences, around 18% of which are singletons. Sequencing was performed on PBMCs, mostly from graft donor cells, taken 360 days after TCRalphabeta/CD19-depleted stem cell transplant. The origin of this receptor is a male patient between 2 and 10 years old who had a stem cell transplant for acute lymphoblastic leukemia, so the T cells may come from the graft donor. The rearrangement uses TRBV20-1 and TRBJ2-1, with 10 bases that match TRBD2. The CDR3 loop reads CSASTSGRGEQFF. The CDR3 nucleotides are TGCAGTGCTAGTACCAGCGGGAGGGGTGAGCAGTTCTTC.